The clone carrying this TCR beta chain was counted only a few times. A junction end diverges from the germline sequence, so it may reflect a read error. This entry comes from a study of T cell repertoires in cytomegalovirus infection. There are 15 residues in the CDR3. CDR1 is SQVTM and CDR2 is ANQGSEA in the germline V gene. TCRdb reprocessed the reads via MiXCR and lists one record per CDR3 protein. The table has some 130,000 distinct CDR3 sequences, roughly 9% seen once; the top ten hold 10%. Sequencing was performed on PBMCs. The V and J genes are TRBV29-1 and TRBJ1-6; D may be TRBD1 (5 bases). The TCR originated in a human donor in good health (CMV status not recorded). Some clones in this sample may be carry-over from other donors' samples. In nucleotides, the CDR3 is TGCAGCGTTAAAGACAGTAACTCCTATAATTCACCCCTCCACTTT. As protein: CSVKDSNSYNSPLHF.